This TCR beta chain comes out of a study of cytomegalovirus exposure and HLA in healthy donors. Findings and limits, study-wide: The authors excluded some V segments, including TRBV6-2 and TRBV6-3, as indistinguishable.

The J segment lost 5 bases and the V segment lost 3 bases, leaving 6 bases of the junction unmatched. The germline V gene encodes CDR1 MGHDK and CDR2 SYGVNS. The CDR3 sequence is 15 residues long. Regarding this clone: Antigen unknown.

Primers for the PCR totalled 60 Vbeta and 13 Jbeta. TCRdb keeps only in-frame clones here, not all; method: immunoSEQ multiplex PCR. There are over 90,000 clones in the sample; 65% to 75% occur only once, and under 3% lies in the top ten. The TCR comes from a female donor in good health and CMV-seropositive. The chain carries TRBV25-1 and TRBJ1-3; 8 bases are a match to TRBD1. The material sequenced was PBMCs. For the CDR3, the DNA is TGTGCCAGCAGTGAGGTGACAGGGGATCGAAACACCATATATTTT. Its translation is CASSEVTGDRNTIYF. Filled out from reference TRBV25-1 and TRBJ1-3, the complete variable domain reads EADIYQTPRYLVIGTGKKITLECSQTMGHDKMYWYQQDPGMELHLIHYSYGVNSTEKGDLSSESTVSRIRTEHFPLTLESARPSHTSQYLCASSEVTGDRNTIYFGEGSWLTVV.